The 19 T cell receptor beta chains below all came from one sample that was sequenced in a study of OX40 agonist ivuxolimab in advanced cancers. Libraries were prepared by immunoSEQ multiplex PCR; TCRdb keeps only in-frame clonotypes and omits some of them. The data contain 55,000 to 65,000 clones, approximately 90% of them singletons. Sequencing used CD4+ or CD8+ T cells sorted from blood, obtained in a trial of the OX40 agonist ivuxolimab. The receptors shown here come from an adult with an advanced solid tumor such as melanoma, head and neck, liver or kidney cancer.

The rearrangement joins TRBV18 to TRBJ1-5; D might be TRBD1 (5 bases). The germline V and J ends were trimmed by 0 bases and 0 bases, with 9 bases remaining between them. CDR1 and CDR2 from the germline V gene are KGHSH and LQKENI. This CDR3 is 16 amino acids long. The CDR3 nucleotides are TGTGCCAGCTCACCACCGGGACCCAATAGCAATCAGCCCCAGCATTTT. Encoded protein: CASSPPGPNSNQPQHF.

This clone was counted once. The J gene is TRBJ1-1, the V gene TRBV9; tentatively, D is TRBD1 (5 bases). V shed 1 base and J shed 3 bases, with 7 bases lying between them. This CDR3 spans 13 amino acids. Germline lookup yields CDR1 SGDLS and CDR2 YYNGEE. CDR3 DNA sequence: TGTGCCAGCAGCGTATCAGGGTACACTGAAGCTTTCTTT. It translates to CASSVSGYTEAFF.

V gene TRBV4-1 combines with J gene TRBJ2-7; 9 positions agree with TRBD1. With V trimmed by 4 bases and J by 0 bases, 4 bases remained unmatched. This CDR3 is built from 15 residues. Germline values: CDR1 MGHRA, CDR2 YSYEKL. The CDR3 region has the DNA TGCGCCAGCAGCCGAGCGGGACAGGGCTCCTACGAGCAGTACTTC. This sequence encodes CASSRAGQGSYEQYF.

This clone appeared a single time. The chain links TRBV11-2 to TRBJ2-1; either TRBD1 or TRBD2 may fit D (5 bases each). Germline loops: CDR1 SGHAT, CDR2 FQNNGV. The CDR3 contains 15 residues. V lost 4 bases to trimming and J lost 5 bases, with 15 bases between them. For the CDR3, the DNA is TGTGCCAGCAGCTCGTCGGGACCCTTGGACAATGAGCAGTTCTTC. Encoded protein: CASSSSGPLDNEQFF.

This clone has more than one count but fewer than ten. The chain has TRBV14 and TRBJ1-2; D remains ambiguous. The V end was cut by 2 bases, the J end by 4 bases, with 5 bases between. The CDR3 is 12 residues long. Germline values: CDR1 SGHDN, CDR2 FVKESK. The CDR3 DNA reads as TGTGCCAGCAGCCAAAATCCCTATGGCTACACCTTC. Amino acid sequence: CASSQNPYGYTF.

The chain carries TRBV7-2 and TRBJ1-4; D is perhaps TRBD1 (6 bases). The CDR3 extends over 14 amino acids. Trimming took 6 bases from V and 5 from J, leaving 13 bases between them. CDR1 SGHTA and CDR2 FQGNSA come from the germline V gene. The CDR3 spells CASRQGGGNEKLFF. The CDR3 coding sequence is TGTGCCAGCAGACAGGGTGGGGGGAATGAAAAACTGTTTTTT.

In DNA form, the CDR3 reads TGTGCCAGCAGCCCTTTTGGGAACACTGAAGCTTTCTTT. It specifies CASSPFGNTEAFF. The V call is TRBV7-2, the J call TRBJ1-1; D is unclear. In germline, CDR1 is SGHTA, CDR2 FQGNSA. CDR3 size: 13 residues. V dropped 5 bases and J dropped 1 base, with 8 bases sitting between them.

The chain has TRBV30 and TRBJ2-3, with 10 positions matching TRBD1. The V and J ends lost 5 bases and 5 bases, in that order; junction bases with no gene match: 4. CDR3 length: 13 amino acids. The V gene's germline CDR1 is GTSNPN and CDR2 SVGIG (reference sequence). The CDR3 region is CAWGRDRGDTQYF. In nucleotides, the CDR3 is TGTGCCTGGGGACGGGACAGGGGAGATACGCAGTATTTT.

The V and J genes are TRBV6-5 and TRBJ2-7, with D perhaps matching TRBD2 (5 bases). Germline CDR1 is MNHEY and CDR2 is SVGAGI. The CDR3 has 13 residues. V shed 8 bases and J shed 7 bases, with 18 bases lying between them. CDR3 region: CASGLDTSGEQYF. The DNA of the CDR3 is TGTGCCAGCGGGCTTGACACCTCGGGGGAGCAGTACTTC.

V usage is TRBV6-6 and J usage is TRBJ2-3, with a tentative D call TRBD2 (7 bases). CDR1 and CDR2 (germline): MNHNY, SVGAGI (reference sequence). V dropped 5 bases and J dropped 4 bases, with 16 bases sitting between them. The CDR3 contains 15 residues. The CDR3 bases are TGTGCCAGCAGTGCTCTGGGGGGGCCCGCAGATACGCAGTATTTT. Protein: CASSALGGPADTQYF.

V is TRBV6-1 and J is TRBJ2-1; TRBD2 matches at 13 bases. The germline V gene encodes CDR1 MNHNS and CDR2 SASEGT. The length of the CDR3 is 16 residues. V shed 4 bases and J 2 bases; nucleotides not matched to a gene: 2. This chain's CDR3 is CASSGLAGGPYNEQFF. CDR3 DNA sequence: TGTGCCAGCAGTGGACTAGCGGGGGGCCCCTACAATGAGCAGTTCTTC.

The chain has TRBV6-6 and TRBJ1-6; TRBD1 matches at 10 bases. The germline V gene encodes CDR1 MNHNY and CDR2 SVGAGI (reference sequence). Losses at the gene ends were 6 bases for V and 7 bases for J; bases not matched to a gene: 9. CDR3 length: 16 amino acids. The CDR3 here is CASSHSPGQGNSPLHF. CDR3 coding DNA: TGTGCCAGCAGCCATTCTCCGGGACAGGGGAATTCACCCCTCCACTTT.

In this sample, this clone turned up once. The V call is TRBV7-2, the J call TRBJ2-1; 15 bases are shared with TRBD2. The V gene end was trimmed by 5 bases and the J gene end by 5 bases; junction bases not matched to a gene: 7. This CDR3 has 17 residues. Germline lookup yields CDR1 SGHTA and CDR2 FQGNSA. The CDR3 coding sequence is TGTGCCAGCAGCATACTTCGGACTAGCGGGGGGGACAATGAGCAGTTCTTC. The encoded protein is CASSILRTSGGDNEQFF.

The V and J genes are TRBV29-1 and TRBJ2-5; tentatively, D is TRBD1 (6 bases). The CDR3 is 14 amino acids. The germline V gene encodes CDR1 SQVTM and CDR2 ANQGSEA. V shed 6 bases and J shed 4 bases, with 18 bases lying between them. Here the CDR3 reads CSVRGIRGGETQYF. The CDR3 DNA reads TGCAGCGTGAGGGGGATCCGGGGTGGAGAGACCCAGTACTTC.

This clone was counted once. The V gene is TRBV10-1, the J gene TRBJ2-1; D may be TRBD1 (6 bases). The V and J ends lost 7 bases and 11 bases respectively, with 18 bases between them. The CDR3 has 13 residues. Germline V gene data show CDR1 as WNHNN and CDR2 as SYGVQD (reference sequence). CDR3 sequence reads: CASTETPQGQQFF. CDR3 sequence (DNA): TGCGCCAGCACTGAAACCCCACAGGGACAGCAGTTCTTC.

The chain joins TRBV29-1 to TRBJ1-2; D not certain. CDR1 is SQVTM, CDR2 ANQGSEA, per germline. The CDR3 loop spans 15 amino acids. The V gene lost 7 bases and the J gene lost 4 bases, with 22 bases spanning the gap. CDR3 bases: TGCAGCGCCTCAAACGGCGCAGGCGACCTCTATGGCTACACCTTC. Translation gives CSASNGAGDLYGYTF.

The chain recombines TRBV9 with TRBJ2-7; D is ambiguous. The CDR3 covers 14 residues. The V end was cut by 0 bases, the J end by 3 bases, with 10 bases between. Germline assignment: CDR1 SGDLS and CDR2 YYNGEE. The CDR3 region is CASSVAAQIYEQYF. The CDR3 region has the DNA TGTGCCAGCAGCGTAGCTGCTCAGATCTACGAGCAGTACTTC.

The chain uses TRBV6-5 and TRBJ2-3; TRBD2 agrees at 15 bases. The length of the CDR3 is 14 residues. The V and J ends lost 8 bases and 6 bases, in that order; junction bases with no gene match: 3. CDR1 and CDR2 from the germline V gene are MNHEY and SVGAGI. CDR3 nucleotides: TGTGCCAGCGGACTAGCGGGGGGGCCCGATACGCAGTATTTT. It translates to CASGLAGGPDTQYF.

The chain recombines TRBV4-3 with TRBJ1-2; D is unresolved. Per the germline V gene, CDR1 is LGHNA and CDR2 is YSLEER. V lost 1 base and J lost 8, with 17 bases in between. CDR3 length equals 15 residues. CDR3 nucleotide sequence: TGCGCCAGCAGCCAAGCTTCGGCGGCGGGAGTCGGCTACACCTTC. Encoded protein: CASSQASAAGVGYTF.